These T cell receptor beta chains were read from a single sample in a study of OX40 agonist ivuxolimab in advanced cancers. Using immunoSEQ multiplex PCR, the repertoire was profiled, and TCRdb retains in-frame clones only, with some absent. The sample consists of 96,000 or so clones, approximately 84% of them appearing once. The sequencing here drew on CD4+ or CD8+ T cells sorted from blood, taken in a trial of the OX40 agonist ivuxolimab. The receptor source for this set is an adult with an advanced solid tumor such as melanoma, head and neck, liver or kidney cancer. CDR3s include the opening cysteine and the closing phenylalanine or tryptophan. The D gene is left open where the match is weak. The size field is filled for only some rows; it gives once, few, many or a size class.

>TRBV5-1|.|TRBJ2-2|.
TGCGCCAGCAGCTTGAGGAGGGGCGGGGAGCTGTTTTTT
CASSLRRGGELFF
>TRBV7-9|.|TRBJ2-2|.
TGTGCCAGCAGCTTAAAGGTGACAGATAACACCGGGGAGCTGTTTTTT
CASSLKVTDNTGELFF
>TRBV2|.|TRBJ2-3|.
TGTGCCAGCAGTGAATCCGTGGGTTCCGCAGATACGCAGTATTTT
CASSESVGSADTQYF
>TRBV7-3|.|TRBJ2-7|TRBD1
TGTGCCAGCAGCCCATCCGGGACAGGGAAAGGGAAGCAGTACTTC
CASSPSGTGKGKQYF
>TRBV5-6|.|TRBJ1-1|.
TGTGCCAGCAGCTTGGGGAGGAACACTGAAGCTTTCTTT
CASSLGRNTEAFF
>TRBV5-1|once|TRBJ2-3|.
TGCGCCAGCAGCGAGGGGGGCACAGATACGCAGTATTTT
CASSEGGTDTQYF
>TRBV7-3|.|TRBJ2-7|.
TGTGCCAGCAGCTTAGAGGCCCCAAGGGGCTACGAGCAGTACTTC
CASSLEAPRGYEQYF
>TRBV19|.|TRBJ2-7|TRBD2
TGTGCCAGTAGTCCGGGACTAGGGGCCTACGAGCAGTACTTC
CASSPGLGAYEQYF
>TRBV6-1|.|TRBJ1-6|TRBD1
TGTGCCGTTCTCCGGGACAGGGATTCACCCCTCCACTTT
CAVLRDRDSPLHF
>TRBV15|.|TRBJ1-1|TRBD1
TGTGCCACCAGCAGAGGGGACAGGGATCGGAACACTGAAGCTTTCTTT
CATSRGDRDRNTEAFF
>TRBV13|.|TRBJ2-7|.
TGTGCCAGCAGCTTTGCGGCCGGGACAACTCCCTACGAGCAGTACTTC
CASSFAAGTTPYEQYF
>TRBV7-9|.|TRBJ2-3|.
TGTGCCAGCAGCCAATGGGGAGGGGGCGCGCCAGATACGCAGTATTTT
CASSQWGGGAPDTQYF
>TRBV28|few|TRBJ2-7|.
TGTGCCAGCACCACGAATCCCCGGGACTACGAGCAGTACTTC
CASTTNPRDYEQYF
>TRBV30|.|TRBJ2-7|.
TGTGCCTGGAGTGTACAGGGTTTCGCCTACGAGCAGTACTTC
CAWSVQGFAYEQYF